The entry below gives a single TCR beta chain sequence along with its context. The antigen remains unidentified. This sample includes further DNA sequences coding for the same CDR3. Authors' methods: ImmunoSEQ supplied junction-only sequences lacking quality scores, so filtering was different. Profiled with immunoSEQ multiplex PCR; TCRdb holds only in-frame clones, not every one. That table is the source of V, J and clone size, and D and trimming were worked out from the DNA. The data contain about a million clones, about 76% of them seen just once; the ten biggest clones take up approximately 1.5%. Those who donated, Caucasian adults without exception, all lived in Nashville, Tennessee. This record comes from a study of shared clonotypes between healthy human individuals. Findings and limits, study-wide: The rarefaction results pointed to incomplete sorted-subset sequencing despite large depth.

The receptor was isolated from a man aged 18 to 35 in good health. Sequenced material: memory CD4+ T cells sorted from blood. Regarding subset: CD45RA-negative fraction.

The CDR3 spells CASSSQGTGELFF. CDR3 DNA: TGTGCCAGCAGTTCCCAGGGGACCGGGGAGCTGTTTTTT. The chain uses TRBV6-5 and TRBJ2-2; possibly TRBD1 for D (6 bases). The CDR3 loop spans 13 amino acids. The V gene lost 4 bases and the J gene lost 5 bases, with 8 bases spanning the gap. CDR1 is MNHEY and CDR2 is SVGAGI in the germline V gene.